The entry below describes one TCR beta chain. No antigen is known for it. Other DNA sequences in this sample translate to the same CDR3. This specimen comes from a study of shared clonotypes between healthy human individuals. The donors were adults (healthy and HIV-negative) with no recent acute infections or vaccinations. Tens of thousands of T cell genomes, or approximately 270 ng DNA, went into replicate PCRs of unsorted PBMC. The sequencing of unsorted PBMC DNA took place on ten immunoSEQ deep assay plates. The table came from immunoSEQ multiplex PCR; TCRdb's copy has only in-frame clones and leaves some out. This table has around 500,000 clones, about 76% appearing once. Study-level results: In having few donors, the study represented limited genetic and exposure-history diversity.

The sequence came from a middle-aged woman in good health. Some clones in this sample may be carry-over from other donors' samples. Material for sequencing was PBMCs.

The CDR3 loop reads CASSPPSQETQYF. The CDR3 region has the DNA TGTGCCAGCTCACCACCCAGCCAAGAGACCCAGTACTTC. The rearrangement uses TRBV18 and TRBJ2-5; D gene unclear. The germline V gene has CDR1 KGHSH and CDR2 LQKENI. Trimming shortened V by 0 bases and J by 1 base, and 3 bases separated the two germline ends. This CDR3 region has 13 residues.